This T cell receptor (beta chain) was recovered during a study of cytomegalovirus exposure and HLA in healthy donors. Notes on the study in general: Immune exposure was documented only through CMV serostatus. Versus the 666-donor mean, an Asian-associated ancestry cluster reportedly showed fewer N-insertions in a later analysis.

A remark on this clone: The target antigen is unknown.

V lost 2 bases, J lost 12 bases, and 19 bases lay in between. This CDR3 comprises 14 residues. In germline, CDR1 is SGHAT, CDR2 FQNNGV. PCR primers comprised 60 Vbeta and 13 Jbeta primers. Data came from immunoSEQ multiplex PCR; TCRdb stores just in-frame clones and leaves some out. The sample has about 150,000 clones, 65% to 75% seen once; the top ten hold around 2.8%. The sample taken for sequencing was PBMCs. The clonotype originates from a man in his late teens or twenties in good health and CMV-seronegative. The genes are TRBV11-2 and TRBJ1-1, with no clear D. In DNA, the CDR3 is TGTGCCAGCAGCTTAAGGGCACGGGGTACGGGATCTTTCTTT. Its protein product is CASSLRARGTGSFF.